Given below is one T cell receptor beta chain in context. This clonotype has just a few counts. The clone's antigen remains unknown. No clone much larger than this one lies a single base away; base qualities are absent. This sample is part of a study of low-dose radiotherapy and immunotherapy resistance in tumors (dated by TCRdb to about 2022). Regarding the study in general: In Cohort 1, each fraction delivered 0.5 Gy every 2 weeks, and the prescribed total PTV dose was 6.5 Gy. Cohort 2 received 1 Gy per fraction every two weeks, with a total of 13 Gy over 26 weeks. Patients were given nivolumab as a 240 mg flat dose every two weeks and ipilimumab at 1 mg/kg every six weeks, with both drugs delivered intravenously. Cyclophosphamide 200 mg/m2 was given intravenously every two weeks, one day before each radiation and immunotherapy administration. Aspirin 300 mg was taken orally once daily by patients for four cycles, starting on cycle 1 day 1. No randomization into treatment groups was done for the people taking part in the trial. The translational analysis covered eight patients: three from the first dose cohort and the first five from the second dose cohort.

To make first-strand cDNA, Superscript III was used along with a set of TRAV- and TRBV-specific primers so that both the TCRalpha and TCRbeta chains were covered. TCRs were amplified for 20 PCR cycles with Phusion, using a constant-region primer paired with the adapter attached to the V primers. The isolated mRNA was amplified using the MessageAmp II aRNA Amplification Kit, with in vitro transcription performed for roughly 15 hours at 37 degrees C. The Dynabeads mRNA DIRECT Purification Kit was used to isolate mRNA for TCR sequencing. A second approximately 24-cycle Phusion PCR added indexed Illumina adapters, and products were purified with AMPure XP beads. Deep sequencing of the TCRalpha and TCRbeta libraries was carried out on an Illumina MiniSeq instrument. From the authors' description of their analysis: Custom Perl scripts pooled TCR sequences encoding the same protein, removed out-of-frame sequences and computed each clonotype's abundance. The analysis excluded TCR sequences that were supported by just one read. Repertoire metrics included Shannon entropy, Gini index, clonality, richness, and frequency of TCRs shared between repertoires. The public reads were reprocessed in TCRdb via fastp at Q25 and MiXCR, keeping in-frame beta chains. Rows with a matching CDR3 protein are joined into one entry that keeps the most common DNA and genes. TCRdb, not the original authors, processed these V and J calls. The sample records roughly 38,000 distinct CDR3 sequences, around 21% of which are singletons. Together, the top ten hold approximately 8.3% of the sample.

The CDR3 goes from the cysteine to the phenylalanine over 13 residues. CDR3 DNA is the only sequence kept; it has 39 bases, read in frame from the first base. V is cut by 7 bases and J by 5 bases, and the space between the germline ends is 14 bases. The germline V gene encodes CDR1 SNHLY and CDR2 FYNNEI. According to the study, the label for this sample's time point signals: after trial treatment. Per the publication, the treatment or condition label means: LDRT plus nivolumab, ipilimumab, low-dose cyclophosphamide and aspirin (RACIN trial). Donors were enrolled in RACIN, a single-arm phase I dose-escalation trial combining nivolumab, ipilimumab, aspirin, low-dose cyclophosphamide and low-dose radiotherapy. Patients with advanced, TIL-negative solid tumors were considered eligible.

The TCR comes from a female donor with ovarian cancer. This chain joins TRBV2 to TRBJ2-5; no D gene can be assigned with confidence. The starting material was PBMCs, obtained after low-dose radiotherapy plus immunotherapy. The base sequence is TGTGCCAGCAAGGATAGTGGGGTGGAGACCCAGTACTTC. Its protein product is CASKDSGVETQYF.